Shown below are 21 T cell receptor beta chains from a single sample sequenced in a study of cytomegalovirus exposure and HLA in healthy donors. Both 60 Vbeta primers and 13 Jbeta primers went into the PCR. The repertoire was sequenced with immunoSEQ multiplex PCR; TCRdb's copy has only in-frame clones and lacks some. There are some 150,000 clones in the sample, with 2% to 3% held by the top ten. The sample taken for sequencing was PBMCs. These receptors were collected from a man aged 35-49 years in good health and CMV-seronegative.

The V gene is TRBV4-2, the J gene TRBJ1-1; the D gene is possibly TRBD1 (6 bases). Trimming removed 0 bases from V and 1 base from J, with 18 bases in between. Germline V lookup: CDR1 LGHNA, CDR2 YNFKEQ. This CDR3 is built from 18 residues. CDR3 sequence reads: CASSQDLGGAGQNTEAFF. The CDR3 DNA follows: TGTGCCAGCAGCCAAGACTTAGGGGGGGCCGGTCAGAACACTGAAGCTTTCTTT.

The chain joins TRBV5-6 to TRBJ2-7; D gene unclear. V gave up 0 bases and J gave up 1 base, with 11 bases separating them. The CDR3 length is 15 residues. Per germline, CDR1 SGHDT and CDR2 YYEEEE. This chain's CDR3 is CASSLGLSISYEQYF. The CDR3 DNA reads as TGTGCCAGCAGCTTGGGACTGTCAATTTCCTACGAGCAGTACTTC.

CDR3: CASSLGPDRLNEQYF. CDR3 DNA: TGCGCCAGCAGCCTCGGGCCGGACAGGTTGAACGAGCAGTACTTC. The chain joins TRBV5-1 to TRBJ2-7, with TRBD1 matching over 7 bases. V lost 4 bases and J lost 5; bases outside the gene matches: 12. Germline V CDR1 and CDR2: SGHRS, YFSETQ. This CDR3 has 15 residues.

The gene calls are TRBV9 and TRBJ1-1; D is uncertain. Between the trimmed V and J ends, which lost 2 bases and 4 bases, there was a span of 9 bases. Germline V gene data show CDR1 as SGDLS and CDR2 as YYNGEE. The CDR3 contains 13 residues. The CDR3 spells CASSVDLFTEAFF. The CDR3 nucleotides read TGTGCCAGCAGCGTTGATCTATTCACTGAAGCTTTCTTT.

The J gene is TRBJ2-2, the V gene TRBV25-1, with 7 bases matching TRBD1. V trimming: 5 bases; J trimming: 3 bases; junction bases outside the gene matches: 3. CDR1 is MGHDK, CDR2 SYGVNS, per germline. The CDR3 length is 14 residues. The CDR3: CASSRGQDTGELFF. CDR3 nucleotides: TGTGCCAGCAGTCGAGGACAGGACACCGGGGAGCTGTTTTTT.

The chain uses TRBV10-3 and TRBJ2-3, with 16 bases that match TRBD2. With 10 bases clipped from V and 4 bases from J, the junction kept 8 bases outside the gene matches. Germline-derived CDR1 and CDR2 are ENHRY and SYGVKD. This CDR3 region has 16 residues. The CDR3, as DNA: TGTGCCACCTCCGGGACTAGCGGGGGGGCTTCAGATACGCAGTATTTT. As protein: CATSGTSGGASDTQYF.

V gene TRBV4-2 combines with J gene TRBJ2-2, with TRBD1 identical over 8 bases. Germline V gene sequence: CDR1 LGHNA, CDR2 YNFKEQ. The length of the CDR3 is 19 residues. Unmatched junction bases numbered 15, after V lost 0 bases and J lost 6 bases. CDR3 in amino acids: CASSQDRGRAGGLPGELFF. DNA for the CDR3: TGTGCCAGCAGCCAAGATAGGGGAAGGGCAGGGGGCTTACCCGGGGAGCTGTTTTTT.

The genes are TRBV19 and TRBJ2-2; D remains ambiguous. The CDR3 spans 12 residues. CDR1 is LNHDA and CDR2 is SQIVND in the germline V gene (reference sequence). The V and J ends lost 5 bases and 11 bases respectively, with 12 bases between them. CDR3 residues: CASSARPVELFF. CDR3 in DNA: TGTGCCAGTAGTGCCCGTCCAGTAGAGCTGTTTTTT.

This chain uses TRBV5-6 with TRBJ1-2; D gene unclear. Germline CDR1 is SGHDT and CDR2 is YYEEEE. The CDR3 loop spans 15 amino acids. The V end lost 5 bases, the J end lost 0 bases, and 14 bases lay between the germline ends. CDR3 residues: CASREKTVTNYGYTF. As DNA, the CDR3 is TGTGCCAGCAGGGAGAAGACCGTAACTAACTATGGCTACACCTTC.

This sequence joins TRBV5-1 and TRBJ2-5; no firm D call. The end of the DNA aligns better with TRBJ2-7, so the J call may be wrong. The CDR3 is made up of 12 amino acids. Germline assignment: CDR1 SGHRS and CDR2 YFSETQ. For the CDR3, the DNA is TGCGCCAGCAGCTTGGGCCCTTTCGAGCAGTACTTC. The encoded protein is CASSLGPFEQYF.

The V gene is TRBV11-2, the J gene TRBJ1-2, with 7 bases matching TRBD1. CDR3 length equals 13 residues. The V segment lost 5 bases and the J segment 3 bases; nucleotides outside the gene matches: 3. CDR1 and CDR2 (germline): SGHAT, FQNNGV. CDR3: CASSPDRDYGYTF. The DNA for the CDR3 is TGTGCCAGCAGCCCCGACAGGGACTATGGCTACACCTTC.

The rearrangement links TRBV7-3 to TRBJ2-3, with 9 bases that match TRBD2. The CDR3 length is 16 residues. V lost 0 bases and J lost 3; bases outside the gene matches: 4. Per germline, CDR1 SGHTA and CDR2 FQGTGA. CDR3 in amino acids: CASSLTPLAGTDTQYF. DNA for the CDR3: TGTGCCAGCAGCTTAACTCCCCTAGCGGGGACAGATACGCAGTATTTT.

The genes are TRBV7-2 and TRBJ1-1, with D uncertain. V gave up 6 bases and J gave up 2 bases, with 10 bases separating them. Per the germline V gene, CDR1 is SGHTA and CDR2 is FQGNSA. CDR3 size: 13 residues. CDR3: CASSSAGNTEAFF. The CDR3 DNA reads TGTGCCAGCAGTTCAGCGGGTAACACTGAAGCTTTCTTT.

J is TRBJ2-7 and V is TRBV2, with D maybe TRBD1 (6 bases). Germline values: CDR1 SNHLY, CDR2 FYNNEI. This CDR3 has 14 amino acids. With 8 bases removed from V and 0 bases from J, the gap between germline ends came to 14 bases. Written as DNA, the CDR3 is TGTGCCAGCGAACCGGGACATACCTCCTACGAGCAGTACTTC. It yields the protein CASEPGHTSYEQYF.

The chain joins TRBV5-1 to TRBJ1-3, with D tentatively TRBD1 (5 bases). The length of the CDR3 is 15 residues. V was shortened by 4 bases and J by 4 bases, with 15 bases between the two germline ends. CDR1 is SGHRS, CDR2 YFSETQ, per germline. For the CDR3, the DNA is TGCGCCAGCAGCCCACAGGTTGCATCGGGAAACACCATATATTTT. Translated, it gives CASSPQVASGNTIYF.

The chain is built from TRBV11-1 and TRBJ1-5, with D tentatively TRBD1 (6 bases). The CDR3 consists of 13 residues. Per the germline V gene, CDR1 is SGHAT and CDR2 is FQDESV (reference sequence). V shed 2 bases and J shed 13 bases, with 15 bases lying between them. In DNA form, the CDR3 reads TGTGCCAGCAGCTTACCTCACAGGGTGGTACAGCATTTT. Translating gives CASSLPHRVVQHF.

The CDR3 DNA sequence: TGCGCCAGCAGCCTAAAGACCGGGGGAGAGATTATTTTAGCCAAAAACATTCAGTACTTC. Protein sequence: CASSLKTGGEIILAKNIQYF. This chain connects TRBV4-1 to TRBJ2-4; tentatively, D is TRBD2 (6 bases). Germline V gives CDR1 MGHRA, CDR2 YSYEKL. Trimming took 4 bases from V and 0 from J, leaving 25 bases between them. This CDR3 has 20 residues.

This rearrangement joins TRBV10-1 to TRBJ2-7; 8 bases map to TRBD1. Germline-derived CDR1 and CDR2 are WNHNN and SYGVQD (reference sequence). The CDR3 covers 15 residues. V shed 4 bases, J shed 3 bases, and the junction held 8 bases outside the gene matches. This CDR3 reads CASSARQGISYEQYF. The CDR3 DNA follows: TGCGCCAGCAGTGCCCGACAGGGGATTAGCTACGAGCAGTACTTC.

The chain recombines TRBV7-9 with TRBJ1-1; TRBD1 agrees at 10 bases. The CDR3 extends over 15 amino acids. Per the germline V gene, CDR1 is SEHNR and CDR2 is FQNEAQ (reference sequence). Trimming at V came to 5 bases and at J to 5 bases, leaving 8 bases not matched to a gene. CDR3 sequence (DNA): TGTGCCAGCAGCCCCGGGACAGGGGTTGTGACTGAAGCTTTCTTT. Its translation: CASSPGTGVVTEAFF.

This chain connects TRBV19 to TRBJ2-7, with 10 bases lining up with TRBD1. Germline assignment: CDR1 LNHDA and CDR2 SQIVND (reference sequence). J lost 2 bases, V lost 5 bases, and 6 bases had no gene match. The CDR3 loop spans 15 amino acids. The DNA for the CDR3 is TGTGCCAGTAGTCCGGACAGGGGGGATCCCTACGAGCAGTACTTC. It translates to CASSPDRGDPYEQYF.

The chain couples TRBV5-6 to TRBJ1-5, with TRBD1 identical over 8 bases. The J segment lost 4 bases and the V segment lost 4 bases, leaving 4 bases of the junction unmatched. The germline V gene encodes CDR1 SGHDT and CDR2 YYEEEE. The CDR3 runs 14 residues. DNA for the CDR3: TGTGCCAGCAGCCCCAGGGGGCGAAATCAGCCCCAGCATTTT. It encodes CASSPRGRNQPQHF.